Listed here are 31 T cell receptor beta chains from one sample, sequenced in a study of regulatory T cells in long-lasting Graves disease (dated by TCRdb to the early 2020s). The label giving this sample's time point can be read as: newly diagnosed GD, antithyroid drugs for less than 3 months. For both TCR sequencing and RNA sequencing, RNA was extracted from PBMCs using TRIzol. Library method: multiplex PCR. The sequencer listed for this sample is Illumina HiSeq 4000. iRepertoire HTBI primers and Arm-PCR amplification of CDR3 regions were used to construct TCR beta libraries. TCRdb took the public reads, trimmed them with fastp at Q25, ran MiXCR for clone calling and kept in-frame beta chains. Rows are unified per CDR3 protein, each entry keeping the most common DNA and genes. Within this sample are 250,000 or so distinct CDR3 sequences, with about 17% of them counted one time only. In total, the top ten clones hold around 13% of the sample.

The same data also went into a second study, on T cells in Graves' hyperthyroidism and ophthalmopathy.

Sequenced here: peripheral blood mononuclear cells (PBMCs), sampled at new diagnosis, from a patient treated with antithyroid drugs. These receptors were obtained from a woman in her twenties or thirties with Graves disease. Donor details come from another sample of the same person, matched by shared clones.

The chain links TRBV30 to TRBJ2-1; 11 nucleotides align to TRBD2. Germline V lookup: CDR1 GTSNPN, CDR2 SVGIG (reference sequence). The CDR3 length is 17 residues. Germline trimming cut 1 base from V and 2 bases from J; bases unmatched to any gene: 7. CDR3 loop: CAWSEGLTSGAYNEQFF. CDR3 DNA sequence: TGTGCCTGGAGTGAAGGGCTGACTAGCGGGGCCTACAATGAGCAGTTCTTC.

About this clonotype: A far larger clone is one base from this, pointing to a likely read error. The chain combines TRBV7-8 with TRBJ1-2; D unclear. The germline gives CDR1 SGHVS, CDR2 FQNEAQ. This CDR3 spans 14 amino acids. Trimming pared 5 bases from V and 4 bases from J, leaving 14 bases between. DNA for the CDR3: TGTGCCAGCAGCGATGGACGGCTAATCTATGGCTACACCTTC. As protein: CASSDGRLIYGYTF.

This clonotype has a count of ten or more. V and J are TRBV10-3 and TRBJ2-2; TRBD2 agrees at 10 bases. V shed 7 bases, J shed 7 bases, and the junction held 9 bases outside the gene matches. This CDR3 is 15 amino acids long. Per the germline V gene, CDR1 is ENHRY and CDR2 is SYGVKD. The CDR3 loop reads CAITSSGGPFGELFF. CDR3 sequence (DNA): TGTGCCATCACATCTAGCGGGGGCCCTTTCGGGGAGCTGTTTTTT.

This clonotype was seen many times. The rearrangement links TRBV28 to TRBJ1-5, with no clear D. V lost 6 bases and J lost 0, with 3 bases in between. CDR3 size: 12 residues. Germline V lookup: CDR1 MDHEN, CDR2 SYDVKM. The CDR3 DNA reads TGTGCCAGCAGGAGTAGCAATCAGCCCCAGCATTTT. This encodes CASRSSNQPQHF.

This clonotype was observed many times. V is TRBV6-1 and J is TRBJ1-4; weak D call: TRBD1 (6 bases). From germline, CDR1 is MNHNS and CDR2 SASEGT. With 7 bases removed from V and 2 bases from J, the gap between germline ends came to 20 bases. The CDR3 totals 17 residues. CDR3 residues: CASKALPNQGTNEKLFF. Written as DNA, the CDR3 is TGTGCCAGCAAAGCACTCCCCAATCAGGGGACTAATGAAAAACTGTTTTTT.

The table lists this clonotype with many counts. The V gene is TRBV12-3 or TRBV12-4, the J gene TRBJ2-1, with 9 nucleotides matching TRBD1. V lost 8 bases and J lost 4; bases outside the gene matches: 12. The CDR3 length is 16 residues. Here the CDR3 reads CASAMSGDRAYNEQFF. The CDR3 DNA reads TGTGCCAGCGCAATGTCAGGGGACAGGGCGTACAATGAGCAGTTCTTC.

Only a few counts were recorded for this clonotype. V usage is TRBV5-4 and J usage is TRBJ2-2; D is possibly TRBD2 (7 bases). The CDR3 contains 16 residues. CDR1 SGHNT and CDR2 YYREEE come from the germline V gene (reference sequence). V was pared by 0 bases and J by 5 bases, with 14 bases between. CDR3 sequence reads: CASSLAGGARTGELFF. The CDR3 DNA sequence: TGTGCCAGCAGCTTGGCTGGGGGGGCCCGGACCGGGGAGCTGTTTTTT.

The table lists this clonotype with many counts. This sequence joins TRBV20-1 and TRBJ1-4; 7 bases align to TRBD1. The CDR3 contains 15 residues. Germline-derived CDR1 and CDR2 are DFQATT and SNEGSKA (reference sequence). The V and J ends lost 3 bases and 0 bases, in that order; junction bases with no gene match: 4. CDR3 loop: CSARQGDTTNEKLFF. The CDR3 nucleotides are TGCAGTGCTAGGCAGGGGGACACAACTAATGAAAAACTGTTTTTT.

The CDR3 DNA is TGTGCCAGCAGCAGACTAGCGTTGACGCCCGGGGAGCTGTTTTTT. Translating it yields CASSRLALTPGELFF. V usage is TRBV27 and J usage is TRBJ2-2, with 8 bases identical to TRBD2. Trimming removed 6 bases from V and 6 bases from J; junction bases left unmatched: 9. Germline V CDR1 and CDR2: MNHEY, SMNVEV (reference sequence). CDR3 length: 15 amino acids.

This clonotype occurred many times. This chain joins TRBV5-1 and TRBJ2-3; no reliable D call. The CDR3 loop spans 14 amino acids. V was cut by 2 bases and J by 4 bases, with 11 bases left in between. Germline assignment: CDR1 SGHRS and CDR2 YFSETQ. For the CDR3, the DNA is TGCGCCAGCAGCTTACCCCAGTCCTCAGATACGCAGTATTTT. Translated, it gives CASSLPQSSDTQYF. Full variable domain (rest looked up from reference TRBV5-1 and TRBJ2-3): KAGVTQTPRYLIKTRGQQVTLSCSPISGHRSVSWYQQTPGQGLQFLFEYFSETQRNKGNFPGRFSGRQFSNSRSEMNVSTLELGDSALYLCASSLPQSSDTQYFGPGTRLTVL.

Comment on this clonotype: Mismatch with germline at one junction end may stem from a read error. This chain links TRBV6-9 with TRBJ1-6; 7 positions match TRBD1. There are 15 residues in the CDR3. From germline, CDR1 is MNHGY and CDR2 SVAAGI. The CDR3 coding sequence is TGCGCCAGCAGTTACGGACAGGATCCTAATTCACCCCTCCACTTT. This gives the protein CASSYGQDPNSPLHF.

This clonotype has just a few counts. The J gene is TRBJ1-2, the V gene TRBV25-1, with 8 positions matching TRBD1. Germline trimming cut 2 bases from V and 1 base from J; bases unmatched to any gene: 9. Germline CDR1 MGHDK, CDR2 SYGVNS. The CDR3 is 17 residues long. The CDR3 loop reads CASSEPQDDRGNYGYTF. The CDR3 DNA follows: TGTGCCAGCAGTGAACCCCAAGACGACAGGGGTAACTATGGCTACACCTTC.

This clonotype was recorded at least ten times. The chain couples TRBV5-1 to TRBJ2-1, with D possibly matching TRBD2 (5 bases). This CDR3 contains 15 residues. V lost 0 bases and J lost 2, with 9 bases in between. From germline, CDR1 is SGHRS and CDR2 YFSETQ. CDR3 sequence reads: CASSLVLRAYNEQFF. CDR3 nucleotides: TGCGCCAGCAGCTTGGTTTTGCGGGCCTACAATGAGCAGTTCTTC.

This clonotype showed up many times. The J gene is TRBJ2-3, the V gene TRBV20-1, with D hard to call. The germline gives CDR1 DFQATT, CDR2 SNEGSKA (reference sequence). The CDR3 runs to 14 residues. Trimming took off 1 base at V and 0 bases at J, with 8 bases between the two ends. CDR3 sequence reads: CSARVSQSTDTQYF. The CDR3 region has the DNA TGCAGTGCTAGAGTATCACAGAGCACAGATACGCAGTATTTT.

The chain couples TRBV27 to TRBJ1-4, with 10 bases aligning to TRBD1. Looked up from germline, CDR1 is MNHEY and CDR2 is SMNVEV (reference sequence). The CDR3 has 15 amino acids. Unmatched junction bases numbered 4, after V lost 6 bases and J lost 3 bases. CDR3: CASRGTGVANEKLFF. The CDR3, as DNA: TGTGCCAGCAGGGGGACAGGGGTGGCTAATGAAAAACTGTTTTTT.

Turning to this clonotype: A much bigger clone sits one base away, suggesting this may be a read error. The rearrangement links TRBV20-1 to TRBJ1-5; a possible D gene is TRBD1 (5 bases). Germline V gene sequence: CDR1 DFQATT, CDR2 SNEGSKA (reference sequence). CDR3 length equals 12 residues. V lost 7 bases, J lost 9 bases, and 16 bases lay in between. The CDR3 nucleotides are TGCAGTGTCGTCGGACCCGGGGGGCCCCAGCATTTT. Its protein product is CSVVGPGGPQHF.

This clonotype was detected many times. V and J are TRBV5-1 and TRBJ1-3, with D hard to call. The V end lost 1 base, the J end lost 0 bases, and 8 bases lay between the germline ends. The CDR3 consists of 15 residues. The germline V gene has CDR1 SGHRS and CDR2 YFSETQ. CDR3 in amino acids: CASSLSVYSGNTIYF. CDR3 nucleotides: TGCGCCAGCAGCTTGAGCGTCTACTCTGGAAACACCATATATTTT. Full variable domain (outside the CDR3, taken from reference TRBV5-1 and TRBJ1-3): KAGVTQTPRYLIKTRGQQVTLSCSPISGHRSVSWYQQTPGQGLQFLFEYFSETQRNKGNFPGRFSGRQFSNSRSEMNVSTLELGDSALYLCASSLSVYSGNTIYFGEGSWLTVV.

At least ten counts were recorded for this clonotype. J is TRBJ2-3 and V is TRBV14; 9 positions match TRBD2. CDR1 is SGHDN and CDR2 is FVKESK in the germline V gene. The CDR3 totals 16 residues. Losses at the gene ends were 4 bases for V and 8 bases for J; bases not matched to a gene: 13. Here the CDR3 DNA reads TGTGCCAGCAGCCTACCCGGGAGCGGGGGGCCTCGTACGCAGTATTTT. This encodes CASSLPGSGGPRTQYF.

In this sample, this clonotype turned up many times. This chain joins TRBV5-1 and TRBJ2-2, with D unclear. From germline, CDR1 is SGHRS and CDR2 YFSETQ. CDR3 length equals 16 residues. The V and J ends lost 0 bases and 4 bases respectively, with 13 bases between them. Here the CDR3 DNA reads TGCGCCAGCAGCTTGGTGGGCAGCCCAGGCACCGGGGAGCTGTTTTTT. It encodes CASSLVGSPGTGELFF.

This clonotype was seen repeatedly, ten times or more. The V call is TRBV3-1, the J call TRBJ2-1; 8 bases agree with TRBD1. After removal of 0 bases from V and 12 bases from J, the junction contained 19 bases not matched to a gene. The V gene's germline CDR1 is LGHDT and CDR2 YNNKEL (reference sequence). The CDR3 contains 18 residues. CDR3 sequence (DNA): TGTGCCAGCAGCCAAGATCCCAGACAGGGTATTACCAGGGGGCGGCAGTTCTTC. Amino acid sequence: CASSQDPRQGITRGRQFF.

This chain uses TRBV20-1 with TRBJ1-5, with D hard to call. The CDR3 runs to 13 residues. The V and J ends lost 4 bases and 5 bases respectively, with 12 bases between them. Germline loops: CDR1 DFQATT, CDR2 SNEGSKA (reference sequence). The CDR3 region is CSANAKHDQPQHF. CDR3 DNA sequence: TGCAGTGCTAACGCCAAGCACGATCAGCCCCAGCATTTT.

The V gene is TRBV27, the J gene TRBJ1-2; 11 positions match TRBD1. Germline lookup yields CDR1 MNHEY and CDR2 SMNVEV (reference sequence). V was clipped by 6 bases and J by 7 bases; unmatched bases: 10. The CDR3 extends over 15 amino acids. CDR3 DNA sequence: TGTGCCAGCAGACGAGCCGGGACAGGGGGATTTGGCTACACCTTC. It translates to CASRRAGTGGFGYTF.

There are many counts of this clonotype. The CDR3 region has the DNA TGTGCCAGCTCACCACAGAGTGGGGCCACAGATACGCAGTATTTT. Residues: CASSPQSGATDTQYF. The chain combines TRBV18 with TRBJ2-3; a possible D gene is TRBD1 (5 bases). The CDR3 is 15 residues long. Looked up from germline, CDR1 is KGHSH and CDR2 is LQKENI. The V and J ends lost 1 base and 2 bases respectively, with 10 bases between them.

The rearrangement joins TRBV3-1 to TRBJ2-3, with D perhaps matching TRBD1 or TRBD2 (5 bases each). The CDR3 is 15 amino acids. Trimming removed 4 bases from V and 0 bases from J, with 11 bases in between. Germline-derived CDR1 and CDR2 are LGHDT and YNNKEL (reference sequence). CDR3 bases: TGTGCCAGCAGCCGATTTGAGGGGAGCACAGATACGCAGTATTTT. Protein sequence: CASSRFEGSTDTQYF.

This rearrangement joins TRBV5-1 to TRBJ1-6, with D perhaps matching TRBD1 (6 bases). This CDR3 has 15 residues. Trimming left V 0 bases short and J 8 bases short, with 12 bases between. Germline CDR1 SGHRS, CDR2 YFSETQ. CDR3 DNA sequence: TGCGCCAGCAGCTTGGAACAGGGCGGTTATTCACCCCTCCACTTT. Translated: CASSLEQGGYSPLHF.

On this clonotype: With a much larger clone just one base away, this may be a read error. This rearrangement joins TRBV20-1 to TRBJ2-4; possibly TRBD1 or TRBD2 for D (5 bases each). The CDR3 is 18 amino acids. Looked up from germline, CDR1 is DFQATT and CDR2 is SNEGSKA (reference sequence). The CDR3 loop reads CSARTRDVVGVAKNIRYF. Here the CDR3 DNA reads TGCAGTGCGCGGACCCGGGACGTTGTTGGGGTAGCCAAAAACATTCGGTACTTC.

The table lists this clonotype with many counts. The chain employs TRBV20-1 and TRBJ1-1; no firm D call. The CDR3 runs to 11 residues. Trimming cost V 5 bases and J 11 bases, with 15 bases left between them. Germline V lookup: CDR1 DFQATT, CDR2 SNEGSKA (reference sequence). The CDR3 bases are TGCAGTGCTGGCCCTCGGTCTGGGGCTTTCTTT. It encodes CSAGPRSGAFF.

This clonotype was observed at least ten times. V and J are TRBV6-1 and TRBJ1-1; D gene ambiguous. Between the trimmed V and J ends, which lost 6 bases and 2 bases, there was a span of 13 bases. Per germline, CDR1 MNHNS and CDR2 SASEGT. The CDR3 consists of 14 residues. The CDR3 sequence is CASSPFGRNTEAFF. CDR3 nucleotides: TGTGCCAGCAGCCCATTTGGTAGAAACACTGAAGCTTTCTTT.

This clonotype has a handful of counts. The V and J genes are TRBV20-1 and TRBJ1-6; D gene unclear. From germline, CDR1 is DFQATT and CDR2 SNEGSKA (reference sequence). Trimming cost V 2 bases and J 7 bases, with 24 bases left between them. CDR3 size: 18 residues. The CDR3 is CSARFEKDDQSLNSPLHF. The CDR3 DNA sequence: TGCAGTGCTAGATTTGAGAAGGATGATCAATCATTAAATTCACCCCTCCACTTT.

This clonotype was seen ten or more times. This chain joins TRBV27 and TRBJ1-1, with 11 bases that match TRBD1. The V segment lost 5 bases and the J segment 7 bases; nucleotides outside the gene matches: 18. CDR1 and CDR2 (germline): MNHEY, SMNVEV (reference sequence). This CDR3 contains 18 residues. The CDR3 loop is CASSLRSTGTGGSGEAFF. Here the CDR3 DNA reads TGTGCCAGCAGTCTGAGGTCGACCGGGACAGGGGGATCGGGTGAAGCTTTCTTT.

This clonotype came up many times. The chain combines TRBV6-2 or TRBV6-3 with TRBJ1-2; no clear D. CDR1 is MNHEY, CDR2 SVGEGT, per germline. Trimming took 4 bases from V and 3 from J, leaving 15 bases between them. The CDR3 contains 15 residues. The CDR3 DNA reads TGTGCCAGCAGTTTTCAACAGAAGCTACACTATGGCTACACCTTC. Protein sequence: CASSFQQKLHYGYTF.